These T cell receptor beta chains were read from a single sample in a study of blood T cell repertoires in COVID-19. Clones were sequenced by immunoSEQ multiplex PCR, and TCRdb holds only the in-frame ones, with some missing. The table lists under 250,000 clones, about 84% of them singletons. The sequenced sample was peripheral blood. These receptors all come from an elderly woman with COVID-19, enrolled during active disease. CDR3s include the opening cysteine and the closing phenylalanine or tryptophan. D genes are given only for firm matches.

TGTGCCAGCAGCCCTCCTCCGGGACAGGGCCGGGGGACAGATACGCAGTATTTT,CASSPPPGQGRGTDTQYF,TRBD1,TRBJ2-3,TRBV5-4
TGTGCCAGCAGCCAGACAGGGGGGATAAGTCAGCCCCAGCATTTT,CASSQTGGISQPQHF,TRBD1,TRBJ1-5,TRBV3-1/TRBV3-2
TGCGCCAGCAGCCAGAGAGGACTAGCGGGGGGAGGTATAGGAGATACGCAGTATTTT,CASSQRGLAGGGIGDTQYF,TRBD2,TRBJ2-3,TRBV4-1
TGTGCCAGCAGGAGTGTTAGCCGCGCCGGGGAGCTGTTTTTT,CASRSVSRAGELFF,-,TRBJ2-2,TRBV7-3
TGTGCCATCAGCGAGGGACGGGGGACCTATGGCTACACCTTC,CAISEGRGTYGYTF,-,TRBJ1-2,TRBV10-3
TGTGCCAGTAGTAGGGGGACAGGGAGACAAGAGACCCAGTACTTC,CASSRGTGRQETQYF,TRBD1,TRBJ2-5,TRBV19
TGCGCCAGCAGCCAAAACAGGGTACCTTGGGGCTACACCTTC,CASSQNRVPWGYTF,-,TRBJ1-2,TRBV4-1
TGCGCCAGCAGCGAACAGGGGGCCCCCGGACAGCCCCAGCATTTT,CASSEQGAPGQPQHF,TRBD1,TRBJ1-5,TRBV5-1
TGTGCCAGCAGCCTATACGGGAGCAATCAGCCCCAGCATTTT,CASSLYGSNQPQHF,-,TRBJ1-5,TRBV7-2
TGTGCCAGCAGCTCTATGAGGGGGAATCAGCCCCAGCATTTT,CASSSMRGNQPQHF,-,TRBJ1-5,TRBV5-6
TGTGCCAGCTCGTCGACAGGGGGCACTGAAGCTTTCTTT,CASSSTGGTEAFF,TRBD1,TRBJ1-1,TRBV18
TGCGCCAGCAGCTCCAGGGGAGTGACCTACGAGCAGTACTTC,CASSSRGVTYEQYF,-,TRBJ2-7,TRBV5-1